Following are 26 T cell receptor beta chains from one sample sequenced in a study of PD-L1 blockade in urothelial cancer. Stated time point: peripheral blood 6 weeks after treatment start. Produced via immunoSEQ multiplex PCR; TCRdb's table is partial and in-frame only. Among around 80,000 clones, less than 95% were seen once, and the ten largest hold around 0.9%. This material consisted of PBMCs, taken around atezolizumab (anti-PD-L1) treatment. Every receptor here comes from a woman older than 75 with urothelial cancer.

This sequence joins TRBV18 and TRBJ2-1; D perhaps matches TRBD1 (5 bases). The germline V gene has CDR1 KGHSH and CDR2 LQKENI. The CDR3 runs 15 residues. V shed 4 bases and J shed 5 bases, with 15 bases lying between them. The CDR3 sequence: CASSRLQGSNNEQFF. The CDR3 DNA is TGTGCCAGCTCACGCCTTCAGGGTTCCAACAATGAGCAGTTCTTC.

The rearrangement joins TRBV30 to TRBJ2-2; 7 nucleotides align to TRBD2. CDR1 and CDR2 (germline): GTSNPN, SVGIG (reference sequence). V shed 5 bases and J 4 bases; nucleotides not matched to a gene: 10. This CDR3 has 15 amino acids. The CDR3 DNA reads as TGTGCCTGGTCCGCAGGGAGGGTCTTCACCGGGGAGCTGTTTTTT. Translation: CAWSAGRVFTGELFF.

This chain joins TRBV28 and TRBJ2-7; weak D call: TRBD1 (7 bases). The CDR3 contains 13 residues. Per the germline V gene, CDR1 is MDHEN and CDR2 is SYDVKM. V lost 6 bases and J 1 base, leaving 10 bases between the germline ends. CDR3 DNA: TGTGCCAGCAGGGGGGGACAGTCCTACGAGCAGTACTTC. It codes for CASRGGQSYEQYF.

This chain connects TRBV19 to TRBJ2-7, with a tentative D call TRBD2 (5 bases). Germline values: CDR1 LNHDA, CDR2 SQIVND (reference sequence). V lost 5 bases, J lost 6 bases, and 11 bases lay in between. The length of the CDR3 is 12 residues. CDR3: CASSRDLGEQYF. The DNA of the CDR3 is TGTGCCAGTAGTCGGGATCTGGGCGAGCAGTACTTC.

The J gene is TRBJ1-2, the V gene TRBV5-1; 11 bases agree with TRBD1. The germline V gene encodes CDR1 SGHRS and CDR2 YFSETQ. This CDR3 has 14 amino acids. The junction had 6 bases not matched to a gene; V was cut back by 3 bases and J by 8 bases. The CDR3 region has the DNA TGCGCCAGCAGCTCGGGACAGGGGGTCTCGGGCTACACCTTC. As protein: CASSSGQGVSGYTF.

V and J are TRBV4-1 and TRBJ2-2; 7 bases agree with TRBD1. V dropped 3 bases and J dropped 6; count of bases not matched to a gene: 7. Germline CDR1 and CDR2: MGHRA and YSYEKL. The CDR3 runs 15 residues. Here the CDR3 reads CASSQYGTAAGELFF. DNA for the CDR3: TGCGCCAGCAGCCAGTACGGGACAGCCGCCGGGGAGCTGTTTTTT.

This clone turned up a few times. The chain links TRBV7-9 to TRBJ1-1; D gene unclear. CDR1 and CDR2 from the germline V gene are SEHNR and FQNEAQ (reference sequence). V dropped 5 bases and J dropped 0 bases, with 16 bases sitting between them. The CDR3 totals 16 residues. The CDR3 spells CASSPSERIMNTEAFF. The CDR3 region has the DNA TGTGCCAGCAGCCCCTCCGAGAGGATAATGAACACTGAAGCTTTCTTT. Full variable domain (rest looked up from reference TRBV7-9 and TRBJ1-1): DTGVSQNPRHKITKRGQNVTFRCDPISEHNRLYWYRQTLGQGPEFLTYFQNEAQLEKSRLLSDRFSAERPKGSFSTLEIQRTEQGDSAMYLCASSPSERIMNTEAFFGQGTRLTVV.

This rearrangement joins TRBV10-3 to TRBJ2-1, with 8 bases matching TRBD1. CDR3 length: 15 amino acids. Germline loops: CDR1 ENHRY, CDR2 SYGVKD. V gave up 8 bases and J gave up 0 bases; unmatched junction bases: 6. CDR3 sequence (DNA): TGTGCCATCCGTCCAGGGGGCAGCTCCTACAATGAGCAGTTCTTC. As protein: CAIRPGGSSYNEQFF.

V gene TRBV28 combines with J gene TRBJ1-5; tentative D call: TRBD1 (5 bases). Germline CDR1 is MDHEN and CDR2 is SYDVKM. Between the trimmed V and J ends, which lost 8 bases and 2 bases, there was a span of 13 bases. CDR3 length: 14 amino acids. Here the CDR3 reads CASEGAAGNQPQHF. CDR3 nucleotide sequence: TGTGCCAGCGAAGGGGCTGCGGGCAATCAGCCCCAGCATTTT.

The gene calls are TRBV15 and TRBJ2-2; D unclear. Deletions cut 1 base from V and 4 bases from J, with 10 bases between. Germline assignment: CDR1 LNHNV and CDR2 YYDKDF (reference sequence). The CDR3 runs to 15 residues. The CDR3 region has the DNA TGTGCCACCAGCAGAGCGTTACGCGGCACCGGGGAGCTGTTTTTT. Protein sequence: CATSRALRGTGELFF.

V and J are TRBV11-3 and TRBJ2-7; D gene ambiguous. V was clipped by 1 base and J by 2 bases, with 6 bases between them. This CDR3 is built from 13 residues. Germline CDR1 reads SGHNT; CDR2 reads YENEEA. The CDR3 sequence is CASSLADTYEQYF. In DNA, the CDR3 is TGTGCCAGCAGCTTAGCCGACACCTACGAGCAGTACTTC.

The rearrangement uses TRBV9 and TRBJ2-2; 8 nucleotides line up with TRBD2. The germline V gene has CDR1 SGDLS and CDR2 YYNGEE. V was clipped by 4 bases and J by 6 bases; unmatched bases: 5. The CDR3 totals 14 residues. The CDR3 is CASSLSGTAGELFF. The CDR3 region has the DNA TGTGCCAGCAGCCTTAGCGGGACGGCCGGGGAGCTGTTTTTT.

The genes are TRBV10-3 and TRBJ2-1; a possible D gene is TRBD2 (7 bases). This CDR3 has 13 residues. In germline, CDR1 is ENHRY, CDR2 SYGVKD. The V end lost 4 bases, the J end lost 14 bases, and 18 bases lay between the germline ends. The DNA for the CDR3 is TGTGCCATCAGTGGGGGGACACAGGGAGGGGAGTTCTTC. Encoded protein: CAISGGTQGGEFF.

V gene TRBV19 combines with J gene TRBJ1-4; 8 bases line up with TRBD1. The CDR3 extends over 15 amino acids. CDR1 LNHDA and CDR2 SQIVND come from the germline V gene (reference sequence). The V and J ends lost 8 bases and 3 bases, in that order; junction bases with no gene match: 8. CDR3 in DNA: TGTGCCAGTCTACCGCAGGGGGCGGCTAATGAAAAACTGTTTTTT. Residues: CASLPQGAANEKLFF. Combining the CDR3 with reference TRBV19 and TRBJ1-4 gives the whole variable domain DGGITQSPKYLFRKEGQNVTLSCEQNLNHDAMYWYRQDPGQGLRLIYYSQIVNDFQKGDIAEGYSVSREKKESFPLTVTSAQKNPTAFYLCASLPQGAANEKLFFGSGTQLSVL.

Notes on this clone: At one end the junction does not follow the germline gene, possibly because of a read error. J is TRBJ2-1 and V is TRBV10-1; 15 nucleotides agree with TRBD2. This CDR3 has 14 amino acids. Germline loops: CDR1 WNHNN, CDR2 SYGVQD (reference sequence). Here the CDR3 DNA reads TGCGCCAGCAGTGAGGGACTAGCGGGAGGGGTGAAAATCTTC. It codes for CASSEGLAGGVKIF.

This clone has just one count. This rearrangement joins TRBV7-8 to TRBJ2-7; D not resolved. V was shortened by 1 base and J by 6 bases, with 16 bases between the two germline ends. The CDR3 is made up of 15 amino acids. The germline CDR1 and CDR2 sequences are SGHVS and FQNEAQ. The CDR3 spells CASSLVASVYGEQYF. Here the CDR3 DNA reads TGTGCCAGCAGCTTAGTAGCTTCGGTATACGGCGAGCAGTACTTC.

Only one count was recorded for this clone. This CDR3 is CASSQELWRQSGSGANVLTF. The CDR3 nucleotides read TGTGCCAGCAGCCAAGAGTTATGGCGACAGTCCGGCTCTGGGGCCAACGTCCTGACTTTC. The gene calls are TRBV4-2 and TRBJ2-6; weak D call: TRBD1 (5 bases). The germline V gene encodes CDR1 LGHNA and CDR2 YNFKEQ. The CDR3 loop spans 20 amino acids. Between the trimmed V and J ends, which lost 0 bases and 0 bases, there was a span of 18 bases.

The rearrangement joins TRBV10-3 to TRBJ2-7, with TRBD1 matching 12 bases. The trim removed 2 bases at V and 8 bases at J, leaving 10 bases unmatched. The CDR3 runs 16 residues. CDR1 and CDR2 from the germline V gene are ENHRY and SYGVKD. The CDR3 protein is CAISEGSGQGASQQYF. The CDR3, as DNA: TGTGCCATCAGTGAGGGTTCGGGACAGGGGGCGTCCCAGCAGTACTTC.

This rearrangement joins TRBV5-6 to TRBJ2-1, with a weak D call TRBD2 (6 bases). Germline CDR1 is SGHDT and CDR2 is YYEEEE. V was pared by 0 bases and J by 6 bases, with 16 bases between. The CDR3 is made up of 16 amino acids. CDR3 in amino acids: CASSLEWGVGVNEQFF. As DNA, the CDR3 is TGTGCCAGCAGCTTGGAGTGGGGGGTCGGGGTCAATGAGCAGTTCTTC. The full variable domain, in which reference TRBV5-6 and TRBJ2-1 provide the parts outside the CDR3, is DAGVTQSPTHLIKTRGQQVTLRCSPKSGHDTVSWYQQALGQGPQFIFQYYEEEERQRGNFPDRFSGHQFPNYSSELNVNALLLGDSALYLCASSLEWGVGVNEQFFGPGTRLTVL.

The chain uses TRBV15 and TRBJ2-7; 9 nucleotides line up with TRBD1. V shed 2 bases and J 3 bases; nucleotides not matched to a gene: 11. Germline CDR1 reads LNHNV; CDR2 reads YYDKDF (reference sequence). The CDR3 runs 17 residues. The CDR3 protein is CATSRKRRGTGIYEQYF. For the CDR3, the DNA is TGTGCCACCAGCAGAAAACGGCGCGGGACAGGGATCTACGAGCAGTACTTC.

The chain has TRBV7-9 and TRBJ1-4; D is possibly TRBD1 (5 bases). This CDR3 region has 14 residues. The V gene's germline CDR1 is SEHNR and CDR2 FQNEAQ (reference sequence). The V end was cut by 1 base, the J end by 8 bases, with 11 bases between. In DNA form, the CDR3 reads TGTGCCAGCAGCTTAGTTAACAGGCGGGAAAAACTGTTTTTT. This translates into CASSLVNRREKLFF.

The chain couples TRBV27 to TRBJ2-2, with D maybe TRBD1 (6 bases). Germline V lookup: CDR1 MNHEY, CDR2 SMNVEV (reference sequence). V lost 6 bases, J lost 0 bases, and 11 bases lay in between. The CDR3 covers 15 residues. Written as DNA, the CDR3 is TGTGCCAGCAGACGGACAGCAACGAACACCGGGGAGCTGTTTTTT. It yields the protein CASRRTATNTGELFF.

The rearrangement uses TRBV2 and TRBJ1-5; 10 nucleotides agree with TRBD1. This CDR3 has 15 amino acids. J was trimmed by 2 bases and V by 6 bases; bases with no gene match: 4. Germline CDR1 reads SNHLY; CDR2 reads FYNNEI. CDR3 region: CASRVDRGGNQPQHF. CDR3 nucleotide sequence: TGTGCCAGCAGGGTGGACAGGGGGGGCAATCAGCCCCAGCATTTT. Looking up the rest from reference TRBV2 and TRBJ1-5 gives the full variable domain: EPEVTQTPSHQVTQMGQEVILRCVPISNHLYFYWYRQILGQKVEFLVSFYNNEISEKSEIFDDQFSVERPDGSNFTLKIRSTKLEDSAMYFCASRVDRGGNQPQHFGDGTRLSIL.

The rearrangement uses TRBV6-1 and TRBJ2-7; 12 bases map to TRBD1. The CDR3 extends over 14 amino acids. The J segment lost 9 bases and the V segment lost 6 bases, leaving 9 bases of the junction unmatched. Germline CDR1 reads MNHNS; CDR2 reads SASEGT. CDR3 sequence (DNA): TGTGCCAGCAGAAACCGGGACAGGGGGCAACCGCAGTACTTC. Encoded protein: CASRNRDRGQPQYF.

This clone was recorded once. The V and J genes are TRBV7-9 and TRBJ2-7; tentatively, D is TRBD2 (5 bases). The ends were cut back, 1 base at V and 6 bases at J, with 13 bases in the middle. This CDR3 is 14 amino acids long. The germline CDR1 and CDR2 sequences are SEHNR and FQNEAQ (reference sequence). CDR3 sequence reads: CASSLEGGWVEQYF. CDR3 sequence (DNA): TGTGCCAGCAGCTTAGAGGGCGGGTGGGTCGAGCAGTACTTC.

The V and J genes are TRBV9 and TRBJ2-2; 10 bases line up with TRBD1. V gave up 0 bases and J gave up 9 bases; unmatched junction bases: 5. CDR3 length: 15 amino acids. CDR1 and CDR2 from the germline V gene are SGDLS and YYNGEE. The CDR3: CASSVGTGGAWELFF. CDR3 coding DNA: TGTGCCAGCAGCGTAGGGACAGGGGGGGCCTGGGAGCTGTTTTTT.